Shown below are 16 T cell receptor beta chains from a single sample sequenced in a study of radiation and T cells in renal cell carcinoma. Assay used: immunoSEQ multiplex PCR; TCRdb lists only in-frame clones, some missing. The sample has 70,000 to 100,000 clones; over 65% are singletons. Time point noted: baseline pretreatment blood. Treatment reported: 15 Gy SBRT to primary tumor, nephrectomy 4 weeks later. The source material was blood, sampled from a patient whose treatment included radiotherapy and nephrectomy. The receptors derive from a man between 60 and 75 years old with renal cell carcinoma.

V is TRBV4-3 and J is TRBJ2-7, with D maybe TRBD2 (5 bases). The CDR3 spans 16 residues. Trimming removed 0 bases at V and 0 bases at J, with 12 bases between. Germline V gene lookup returns CDR1 LGHNA and CDR2 YSLEER. The CDR3 nucleotides read TGCGCCAGCAGCCAAGAACGGGCGGGTCCCTCCTACGAGCAGTACTTC. Translating it yields CASSQERAGPSYEQYF.

The CDR3 coding sequence is TGTGCCAGCAGTTCCCGATGGGGGAACTATGGCTACACCTTC. It codes for CASSSRWGNYGYTF. The chain links TRBV2 to TRBJ1-2; tentative D call: TRBD1 (5 bases). The CDR3 runs to 14 residues. Germline loops: CDR1 SNHLY, CDR2 FYNNEI. The ends were cut back, 5 bases at V and 2 bases at J, with 12 bases in the middle.

The CDR3 DNA follows: TGTGCCAGCAGCCCCAGGTCGACGGGGTACGAGCAGTACTTC. As protein: CASSPRSTGYEQYF. V is TRBV7-2 and J is TRBJ2-7; tentative D call: TRBD2 (5 bases). The length of the CDR3 is 14 residues. V was pared by 5 bases and J by 4 bases, with 15 bases between. The V gene's germline CDR1 is SGHTA and CDR2 FQGNSA.

J is TRBJ2-7 and V is TRBV5-1; 7 bases map to TRBD2. Germline CDR1 reads SGHRS; CDR2 reads YFSETQ. Trimming cost V 1 base and J 3 bases; bases outside gene matches: 4. The CDR3 has 14 amino acids. This CDR3 is CASSLWGGDYEQYF. CDR3 coding DNA: TGCGCCAGCAGCTTGTGGGGAGGGGACTACGAGCAGTACTTC.

This clone was seen a few times. The rearrangement links TRBV11-2 to TRBJ2-3; D remains ambiguous. Trimming shortened V by 8 bases and J by 4 bases, and 7 bases separated the two germline ends. This CDR3 is built from 11 residues. Germline CDR1 and CDR2: SGHAT and FQNNGV. CDR3 in DNA: TGTGCCAGCCTTGGGGCAGATACGCAGTATTTT. As protein: CASLGADTQYF.

This clone was detected once. The CDR3 loop reads CASSAIQASSTEAFF. DNA of the CDR3: TGCGCCAGCAGCGCAATACAGGCCTCTAGCACTGAAGCTTTCTTT. V is TRBV5-1 and J is TRBJ1-1; maybe TRBD1 (5 bases). V shed 4 bases and J shed 4 bases, with 17 bases lying between them. Germline CDR1 reads SGHRS; CDR2 reads YFSETQ. The CDR3 covers 15 residues.

The chain is built from TRBV27 and TRBJ2-5; no reliable D call. V was cut by 5 bases and J by 5 bases, with 9 bases left in between. CDR3 length: 12 amino acids. CDR1 and CDR2 from the germline V gene are MNHEY and SMNVEV (reference sequence). In DNA, the CDR3 is TGTGCCAGCAGTGCTTTCGGGGAGACCCAGTACTTC. Translating gives CASSAFGETQYF.

The V gene is TRBV21-1, the J gene TRBJ2-5; the table gives TRBD2 as D, unverified against the DNA. TRBV21-1 is a pseudogene locus. The CDR3 loop spans 19 amino acids. The CDR3 nucleotides read TGTGCCAGCAGCAAAAGTTCTAGCGGGAGCCGGAAAATCCAAGAGACCCAGTACTTC. The encoded protein is CASSKSSSGSRKIQETQYF.

The chain uses TRBV11-2 and TRBJ2-7, with 15 bases matching TRBD2. This CDR3 is built from 18 residues. The germline V gene encodes CDR1 SGHAT and CDR2 FQNNGV. Losses at the gene ends were 4 bases for V and 7 bases for J; bases not matched to a gene: 14. As DNA, the CDR3 is TGTGCCAGCAGCTCCCTCCCGGGACTAGCGGGAGGAGGTTGGGAGCAGTACTTC. This encodes CASSSLPGLAGGGWEQYF.

This chain connects TRBV4-1 to TRBJ2-7, with a possible D match to TRBD2 (5 bases). Germline V gene data show CDR1 as MGHRA and CDR2 as YSYEKL. The length of the CDR3 is 17 residues. Between the trimmed V and J ends, which lost 2 bases and 3 bases, there was a span of 20 bases. The CDR3 coding sequence is TGCGCCAGCAGCCAATCGGACTTCCTGCCCGGCGGCTACGAGCAGTACTTC. Translating it yields CASSQSDFLPGGYEQYF.

This chain joins TRBV2 and TRBJ2-5; D is perhaps TRBD1 or TRBD2 (5 bases each). The CDR3 loop spans 13 amino acids. Germline CDR1 and CDR2: SNHLY and FYNNEI. V was pared by 8 bases and J by 0 bases, with 10 bases between. The CDR3 region has the DNA TGTGCCAGCCCAGGGACGGACCAAGAGACCCAGTACTTC. Translated, it gives CASPGTDQETQYF. Based on the CDR3 plus reference TRBV2 and TRBJ2-5, the full variable domain is EPEVTQTPSHQVTQMGQEVILRCVPISNHLYFYWYRQILGQKVEFLVSFYNNEISEKSEIFDDQFSVERPDGSNFTLKIRSTKLEDSAMYFCASPGTDQETQYFGPGTRLLVL.

This clone was detected only a few times. The CDR3 protein is CASTPDQYGYTF. CDR3 sequence (DNA): TGTGCCAGTACCCCCGACCAATATGGCTACACCTTC. The chain recombines TRBV19 with TRBJ1-2; D is ambiguous. V was cut by 7 bases and J by 5 bases, with 11 bases left in between. CDR3 size: 12 residues. The germline CDR1 and CDR2 sequences are LNHDA and SQIVND (reference sequence).

The gene calls are TRBV4-1 and TRBJ2-3, with a possible D match to TRBD1 (6 bases). The CDR3 runs 13 residues. Germline CDR1 and CDR2: MGHRA and YSYEKL. Trimming shortened V by 0 bases and J by 7 bases, and 8 bases separated the two germline ends. CDR3 region: CASSQEGANTQYF. CDR3 DNA sequence: TGCGCCAGCAGCCAAGAGGGGGCAAATACGCAGTATTTT.

The sample holds a few counts of this clone. The V call is TRBV7-2, the J call TRBJ1-2; TRBD1 matches at 8 bases. Germline V CDR1 and CDR2: SGHTA, FQGNSA. V shed 5 bases, J shed 4 bases, and the junction held 9 bases outside the gene matches. The length of the CDR3 is 15 residues. CDR3 protein: CASSPRQGQPYGYTF. CDR3 nucleotides: TGTGCCAGCAGCCCACGACAGGGGCAACCCTATGGCTACACCTTC.

The rearrangement joins TRBV7-6 to TRBJ1-3; no definite D call. The ends were cut back, 0 bases at V and 0 bases at J, with 3 bases in the middle. CDR1 SGHVS and CDR2 FNYEAQ come from the germline V gene. This CDR3 is built from 14 residues. In nucleotides, the CDR3 is TGTGCCAGCAGCTTAGCGAGCTCTGGAAACACCATATATTTT. Protein: CASSLASSGNTIYF.

This rearrangement joins TRBV21-1 to TRBJ2-7; TRBD2, the table's D call, was not compared with the DNA. TRBV21-1 is shown as a pseudogene. The CDR3 sequence is 20 residues long. DNA of the CDR3: TGTGCCAGCAGCATGTCCGCGGGAGGGCCCTCGGGACGTAGCTCCTACGAGCAGTACTTC. This gives the protein CASSMSAGGPSGRSSYEQYF.